This T cell receptor beta chain was profiled in a study of CD8+ T cells in alopecia areata. As for this clone: Antigen: not known.

Broader study findings: Lesional scalp, especially alopecia totalis/universalis, showed higher clonality than normal scalp.

Obtained from alopecia areata patients were lesional scalp punch biopsies along with peripheral blood. It was from PBMCs that CD4+ and CD8+ T cells were sorted. RNA extraction was followed by reverse transcription into cDNA, which acted as the sequencing template. Using immunoSEQ multiplex PCR, the repertoire was profiled, and TCRdb retains in-frame clones only, with some absent. The table lists some 95,000 clones, under 45% of them singletons. Germline CDR1 and CDR2: GTSNPN and SVGIG (reference sequence). The CDR3 extends over 14 amino acids. Trimming removed 0 bases at V and 5 bases at J, with 11 bases between.

The receptor comes from a human donor with alopecia areata. This chain uses TRBV30 with TRBJ2-1; D uncertain. Input material: CD4+ T cells sorted from blood. The CDR3 DNA follows: TGTGCCTGGAGTGTATCCACGATCGACAATGAGCAGTTCTTC. Translating it yields CAWSVSTIDNEQFF. The entire variable domain, with the rest obtained from reference TRBV30 and TRBJ2-1, is as follows: SQTIHQWPATLVQPVGSPLSLECTVEGTSNPNLYWYRQAAGRGLQLLFYSVGIGQISSEVPQNLSASRPQDRQFILSSKKLLLSDSGFYLCAWSVSTIDNEQFFGPGTRLTVL.